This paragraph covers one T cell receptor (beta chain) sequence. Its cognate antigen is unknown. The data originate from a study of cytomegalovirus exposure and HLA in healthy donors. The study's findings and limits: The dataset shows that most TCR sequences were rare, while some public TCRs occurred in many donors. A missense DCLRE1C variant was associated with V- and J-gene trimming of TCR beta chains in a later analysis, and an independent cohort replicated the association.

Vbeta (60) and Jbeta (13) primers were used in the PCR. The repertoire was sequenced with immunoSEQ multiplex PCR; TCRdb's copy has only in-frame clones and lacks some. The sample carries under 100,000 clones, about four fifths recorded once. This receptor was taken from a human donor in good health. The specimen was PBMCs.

For the CDR3, the DNA is TGTGCCAGCAGCGAGACAGGGGTCGGGAATGAAAAACTGTTTTTT. Translated: CASSETGVGNEKLFF. The J gene is TRBJ1-4, the V gene TRBV7-9; 8 bases agree with TRBD1. J was trimmed by 5 bases and V by 5 bases; bases with no gene match: 7. The CDR3 loop spans 15 amino acids. CDR1 is SEHNR and CDR2 is FQNEAQ in the germline V gene (reference sequence).